The 18 T cell receptor beta chains in this list originate from one sample, sequenced in a study of Tregs in tolerant kidney transplant recipients. TCRdb keeps only in-frame clones here, not all; method: immunoSEQ multiplex PCR. Here the sample spans 200,000 to 300,000 clones, about four fifths being singletons. The sequenced sample was CD4+ T cells from blood. Receptors were obtained from a human donor in good health.

Turning to this clone: Other DNA sequences in this specimen translate into the identical CDR3. J is TRBJ1-5 and V is TRBV6-4, with 7 bases identical to TRBD1. This CDR3 spans 12 amino acids. V gave up 10 bases and J gave up 7 bases; unmatched junction bases: 7. Looked up from germline, CDR1 is MRHNA and CDR2 is SNTAGT. CDR3 protein: CATNRGRQPQHF. DNA for the CDR3: TGTGCCACCAACAGGGGACGACAGCCCCAGCATTTT.

This rearrangement joins TRBV29-1 to TRBJ1-2, with 9 bases fitting TRBD1. The CDR3 totals 14 residues. J lost 4 bases, V lost 2 bases, and 5 bases had no gene match. Germline CDR1 is SQVTM and CDR2 is ANQGSEA. CDR3 DNA: TGCAGCGTTGAACTGACAGGGGGAGTCTATGGCTACACCTTC. Translating gives CSVELTGGVYGYTF. The whole variable domain, remainder taken from reference TRBV29-1 and TRBJ1-2, is SAVISQKPSRDICQRGTSLTIQCQVDSQVTMMFWYRQQPGQSLTLIATANQGSEATYESGFVIDKFPISRPNLTFSTLTVSNMSPEDSSIYLCSVELTGGVYGYTFGSGTRLTVV.

The chain joins TRBV9 to TRBJ2-1; 12 bases match TRBD2. There are 15 residues in the CDR3. V lost 3 bases, J lost 10 bases, and 8 bases stayed unmatched. Germline V CDR1 and CDR2: SGDLS, YYNGEE. CDR3 nucleotide sequence: TGTGCCAGCAGCGGTCTAGCGGGAGGGCCACAGGAGCAGTTCTTC. Translation gives CASSGLAGGPQEQFF.

The chain joins TRBV13 to TRBJ2-5; the D is unclear. V lost 5 bases and J lost 0, with 7 bases in between. The CDR3 length is 13 residues. Germline CDR1 and CDR2: PRHDT and FYEKMQ (reference sequence). For the CDR3, the DNA is TGTGCCAGCAGCGGGTACTACCAAGAGACCCAGTACTTC. It yields the protein CASSGYYQETQYF.

V is TRBV29-1 and J is TRBJ2-7; 11 nucleotides align to TRBD2. The CDR3 length is 15 residues. Germline CDR1 is SQVTM and CDR2 is ANQGSEA. V was clipped by 7 bases and J by 5 bases; unmatched bases: 13. CDR3 nucleotide sequence: TGCAGCGGGACTTTTAGCGGGAGGGCCGGGGACGAGCAGTACGTC. Translating it yields CSGTFSGRAGDEQYV.

This sequence joins TRBV2 and TRBJ2-2; TRBD2 might be the D (5 bases). V lost 7 bases and J lost 11, with 14 bases in between. Germline V gives CDR1 SNHLY, CDR2 FYNNEI. The CDR3 is 12 residues long. The CDR3 reads CASTKVLGELFF. The DNA of the CDR3 is TGTGCCAGCACTAAGGTACTAGGAGAGCTGTTTTTT.

The chain has TRBV10-1 and TRBJ2-2; TRBD2 aligns across 7 bases. J lost 8 bases, V lost 7 bases, and 10 bases had no gene match. This CDR3 contains 14 residues. Germline V gene data show CDR1 as WNHNN and CDR2 as SYGVQD (reference sequence). In nucleotides, the CDR3 is TGCGCCAGCACCGCTCAAGCGGGAACGGGGGAGCTGTTTTTT. Translating gives CASTAQAGTGELFF.

Only one count was recorded for this clone. This chain joins TRBV18 and TRBJ2-7; the match to TRBD2 covers 13 bases. The DNA end is more similar to TRBJ2-1, so the J call may be wrong. The length of the CDR3 is 15 residues. Germline loops: CDR1 KGHSH, CDR2 LQKENI. Here the CDR3 DNA reads TGTGCCAGCTCCCGGACTAGCGGGAGAGGGAATGAGCAGTTCTTC. It is translated as CASSRTSGRGNEQFF.

V usage is TRBV6-5 and J usage is TRBJ1-5; 8 nucleotides align to TRBD1. J was trimmed by 5 bases and V by 7 bases; bases with no gene match: 7. Germline CDR1 and CDR2: MNHEY and SVGAGI. This CDR3 region has 14 residues. Here the CDR3 DNA reads TGTGCCAGCATCAGTACAGGGGGGCATCAGCCCCAGCATTTT. Translation gives CASISTGGHQPQHF.

V and J are TRBV6-5 and TRBJ2-6, with unresolved D. V gave up 6 bases and J gave up 2 bases, with 5 bases separating them. Germline V gene lookup returns CDR1 MNHEY and CDR2 SVGAGI. This CDR3 has 13 amino acids. The CDR3 reads CASSMAGANVLTF. The CDR3 region has the DNA TGTGCCAGCAGCATGGCTGGGGCCAACGTCCTGACTTTC.

The rearrangement links TRBV7-2 to TRBJ2-2, with 13 bases fitting TRBD2. The CDR3 is made up of 19 amino acids. Germline trimming cut 2 bases from V and 7 bases from J; bases unmatched to any gene: 13. CDR1 and CDR2 from the germline V gene are SGHTA and FQGNSA. CDR3 residues: CASSLSLLAGGIGSGELFF. In DNA form, the CDR3 reads TGTGCCAGCAGCTTAAGCCTACTAGCGGGAGGGATCGGGAGCGGGGAGCTGTTTTTT.

This clone appeared once. The chain couples TRBV18 to TRBJ1-1; possibly TRBD1 for D (6 bases). V lost 4 bases, J lost 0 bases, and 12 bases lay in between. The CDR3 has 15 amino acids. In germline, CDR1 is KGHSH, CDR2 LQKENI. CDR3 protein: CASSRQDKMNTEAFF. DNA of the CDR3: TGTGCCAGCTCACGACAGGATAAGATGAACACTGAAGCTTTCTTT.

As for this clone: Different DNA sequences within this sample yield the same CDR3. V gene TRBV11-2 combines with J gene TRBJ2-3, with D possibly being TRBD2 (5 bases). Germline CDR1 reads SGHAT; CDR2 reads FQNNGV. This CDR3 comprises 14 residues. Trimming removed 1 base from V and 1 base from J, with 6 bases in between. The CDR3: CASSLGAGTDTQYF. CDR3 nucleotides: TGTGCCAGCAGCTTAGGAGCGGGCACAGATACGCAGTATTTT.

The gene calls are TRBV6-1 and TRBJ1-5, with no clear D. There are 14 residues in the CDR3. The V gene lost 4 bases and the J gene lost 4 bases, with 11 bases spanning the gap. Per germline, CDR1 MNHNS and CDR2 SASEGT. CDR3 in DNA: TGTGCCAGCAGTGCTGTCCGGCAGAATCAGCCCCAGCATTTT. Protein product: CASSAVRQNQPQHF.

The V call is TRBV5-1, the J call TRBJ1-1, with no clear D. Germline CDR1 and CDR2: SGHRS and YFSETQ. Trimming removed 3 bases at V and 4 bases at J, with 10 bases between. The CDR3 sequence is 13 residues long. CDR3 in amino acids: CASSSGVATEAFF. DNA of the CDR3: TGCGCCAGCAGCTCTGGGGTAGCCACTGAAGCTTTCTTT.

This chain links TRBV19 with TRBJ1-2, with 9 bases matching TRBD1. The CDR3 runs 15 residues. CDR1 and CDR2 (germline): LNHDA, SQIVND (reference sequence). The junction had 6 bases not matched to a gene; V was cut back by 1 base and J by 6 bases. The CDR3 is CASSIGRDRANGYTF. CDR3 nucleotides: TGTGCCAGTAGTATAGGCCGGGACAGGGCGAATGGCTACACCTTC.

The chain combines TRBV7-9 with TRBJ2-1; 7 bases map to TRBD2. Unmatched junction bases numbered 6, after V lost 5 bases and J lost 8 bases. CDR1 is SEHNR, CDR2 FQNEAQ, per germline (reference sequence). This CDR3 is 13 amino acids long. CDR3 residues: CASSPRLAYEQFF. The CDR3 nucleotides are TGTGCCAGCAGCCCCCGACTAGCTTATGAGCAGTTCTTC.

The J gene is TRBJ1-1, the V gene TRBV7-9; D may be TRBD1 (5 bases). The CDR3 loop spans 13 amino acids. Between the trimmed V and J ends, which lost 5 bases and 7 bases, there was a span of 14 bases. Germline CDR1 and CDR2: SEHNR and FQNEAQ (reference sequence). The CDR3 loop reads CASSPRVTNEAFF. CDR3 DNA sequence: TGTGCCAGCAGCCCCAGGGTAACTAATGAAGCTTTCTTT.